The next 12 T cell receptor beta chains were all read from a single sample in a study of blood T cell repertoires in COVID-19. Produced via immunoSEQ multiplex PCR; TCRdb's table is partial and in-frame only. The sample gives over 150,000 clones, about four fifths of which show up once; about 29% is in the top ten. Source material: peripheral blood. The receptor source for this set is a woman aged 60 to 75 with acute or convalescent COVID-19.

The rearrangement links TRBV5-6 to TRBJ1-2, with TRBD1 matching over 7 bases. The CDR3 consists of 14 residues. V shed 4 bases and J 8 bases; nucleotides not matched to a gene: 11. Germline V gene data show CDR1 as SGHDT and CDR2 as YYEEEE. CDR3 bases: TGTGCCAGCAGCCCGAGGACAGGTTTTTGGGGCTACACCTTC. Translated, it gives CASSPRTGFWGYTF.

V usage is TRBV7-9 and J usage is TRBJ2-2, with a possible D match to TRBD2 (7 bases). Deletions cut 3 bases from V and 0 bases from J, with 17 bases between. Per the germline V gene, CDR1 is SEHNR and CDR2 is FQNEAQ (reference sequence). The CDR3 contains 18 residues. The CDR3 here is CASSLRGGLIANTGELFF. DNA of the CDR3: TGTGCCAGCAGCTTGAGGGGGGGTCTGATAGCGAACACCGGGGAGCTGTTTTTT. Filled out from reference TRBV7-9 and TRBJ2-2, the complete variable domain reads DTGVSQNPRHKITKRGQNVTFRCDPISEHNRLYWYRQTLGQGPEFLTYFQNEAQLEKSRLLSDRFSAERPKGSFSTLEIQRTEQGDSAMYLCASSLRGGLIANTGELFFGEGSRLTVL.

The chain combines TRBV21-1 with TRBJ1-1. TRBV21-1 is labeled a pseudogene. The CDR3 length is 13 residues. Here the CDR3 DNA reads TGTGCCAGCAGTCCCGGGAAGGGCACTGAAGCTTTCTTT. Residues: CASSPGKGTEAFF.

The chain couples TRBV11-2 to TRBJ1-1; D remains ambiguous. CDR3 length: 17 amino acids. The V gene lost 5 bases and the J gene lost 2 bases, with 21 bases spanning the gap. Looked up from germline, CDR1 is SGHAT and CDR2 is FQNNGV. The CDR3 here is CASSTNLAGLGNTEAFF. The CDR3 DNA follows: TGTGCCAGCAGCACCAACCTTGCGGGCTTGGGAAACACTGAAGCTTTCTTT.

The V call is TRBV7-2, the J call TRBJ1-2, with TRBD1 as a possible D gene (5 bases). The CDR3 runs 14 residues. The germline V gene has CDR1 SGHTA and CDR2 FQGNSA. V was pared by 4 bases and J by 4 bases, with 13 bases between. In DNA, the CDR3 is TGTGCCAGCAGCTCAAGCGGGACTGCCTATGGCTACACCTTC. Protein: CASSSSGTAYGYTF.

This clone was observed a few times. V and J are TRBV7-9 and TRBJ1-4; 7 bases are shared with TRBD1. Germline values: CDR1 SEHNR, CDR2 FQNEAQ (reference sequence). The CDR3 has 15 residues. J lost 5 bases, V lost 1 base, and 4 bases had no gene match. The CDR3 region is CASSLVTGQNEKLFF. The CDR3 DNA sequence: TGTGCCAGCAGCTTAGTGACAGGGCAGAATGAAAAACTGTTTTTT.

The rearrangement uses TRBV19 and TRBJ2-1, with 11 bases fitting TRBD1. The CDR3 covers 14 residues. V lost 7 bases to trimming and J lost 10 bases; unmatched junction nucleotides: 9. Germline V gene sequence: CDR1 LNHDA, CDR2 SQIVND (reference sequence). The DNA for the CDR3 is TGTGCCAGTAAAGGACAGGGGGCTCTCCAGGAGCAGTTCTTC. The encoded protein is CASKGQGALQEQFF.

The chain is built from TRBV12-5 and TRBJ1-4; TRBD1 is a possible D gene (5 bases). Germline CDR1 LGHNT, CDR2 FRNRAP. V was pared by 2 bases and J by 7 bases, with 17 bases between. This CDR3 spans 16 amino acids. The CDR3 DNA reads TGTGCTAGTGGTTTGAGGGTGACAGAGGACGGTGAAAAACTGTTTTTT. Translating it yields CASGLRVTEDGEKLFF. The entire variable domain, with the rest obtained from reference TRBV12-5 and TRBJ1-4, is as follows: DARVTQTPRHKVTEMGQEVTMRCQPILGHNTVFWYRQTMMQGLELLAYFRNRAPLDDSGMPKDRFSAEMPDATLATLKIQPSEPRDSAVYFCASGLRVTEDGEKLFFGSGTQLSVL.

The chain combines TRBV27 with TRBJ2-1, with D possibly TRBD1 on 5 matching bases. Germline loops: CDR1 MNHEY, CDR2 SMNVEV (reference sequence). V was trimmed by 5 bases and J by 5 bases, leaving 13 bases between them. CDR3 length: 14 residues. The CDR3: CASSTPGSDNEQFF. The CDR3 DNA is TGTGCCAGCAGTACCCCAGGGTCTGACAATGAGCAGTTCTTC.

CDR3 in DNA: TGTGCCAGTAGTAACAGGGTAAACACTGAAGCTTTCTTT. It codes for CASSNRVNTEAFF. The J gene is TRBJ1-1, the V gene TRBV19; D perhaps matches TRBD1 (6 bases). The germline CDR1 and CDR2 sequences are LNHDA and SQIVND (reference sequence). CDR3 size: 13 residues. V was clipped by 4 bases and J by 2 bases, with 8 bases between them.

Comments on this clone: The same CDR3 can be traced to other DNA sequences in this sample. This chain connects TRBV7-9 to TRBJ2-5; 8 nucleotides match TRBD1. V trimming: 2 bases; J trimming: 5 bases; junction bases outside the gene matches: 7. Germline assignment: CDR1 SEHNR and CDR2 FQNEAQ (reference sequence). The CDR3 loop spans 15 amino acids. The CDR3: CASSLRQGARETQYF. The CDR3 bases are TGTGCCAGCAGCTTAAGGCAGGGGGCGAGGGAGACCCAGTACTTC.

The chain uses TRBV2 and TRBJ2-5; tentative D call: TRBD2 (6 bases). The CDR3 loop spans 14 amino acids. The V and J ends lost 8 bases and 2 bases respectively, with 15 bases between them. Germline values: CDR1 SNHLY, CDR2 FYNNEI. Here the CDR3 reads CASSKEGIQETQYF. CDR3 coding DNA: TGTGCCAGCTCGAAGGAGGGGATTCAAGAGACCCAGTACTTC.